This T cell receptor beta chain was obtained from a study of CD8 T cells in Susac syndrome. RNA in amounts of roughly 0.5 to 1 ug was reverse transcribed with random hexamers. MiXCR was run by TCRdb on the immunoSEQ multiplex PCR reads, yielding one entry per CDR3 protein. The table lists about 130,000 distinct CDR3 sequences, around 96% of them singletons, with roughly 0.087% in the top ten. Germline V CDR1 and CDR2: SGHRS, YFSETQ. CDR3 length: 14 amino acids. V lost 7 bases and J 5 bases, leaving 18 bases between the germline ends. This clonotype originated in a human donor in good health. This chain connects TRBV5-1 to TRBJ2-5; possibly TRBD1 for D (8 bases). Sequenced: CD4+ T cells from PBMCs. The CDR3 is CASARGGQDETQYF. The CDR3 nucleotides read TGCGCCAGCGCCAGGGGGGGACAGGATGAGACCCAGTACTTC. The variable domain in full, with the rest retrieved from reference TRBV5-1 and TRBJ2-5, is KAGVTQTPRYLIKTRGQQVTLSCSPISGHRSVSWYQQTPGQGLQFLFEYFSETQRNKGNFPGRFSGRQFSNSRSEMNVSTLELGDSALYLCASARGGQDETQYFGPGTRLLVL.